This T cell receptor beta chain was found in a study of blood T cell repertoires in COVID-19. The table came from immunoSEQ multiplex PCR; TCRdb's copy has only in-frame clones and leaves some out. The sample includes approximately 99,000 clones, 79% of them seen just once. Sequences were obtained from peripheral blood. The receptor's source is a woman of 80 years or more with active or convalescent COVID-19.

CDR3 nucleotides: TGTGCCAGCAGCCTACTCCCCGGGACAGGGTACACAGATACGCAGTATTTT. Translated: CASSLLPGTGYTDTQYF. V is TRBV11-2 and J is TRBJ2-3, with 9 bases that match TRBD1. V was pared by 5 bases and J by 2 bases, with 11 bases of the junction left unmatched. CDR1 is SGHAT, CDR2 FQNNGV, per germline. The CDR3 loop spans 17 amino acids.